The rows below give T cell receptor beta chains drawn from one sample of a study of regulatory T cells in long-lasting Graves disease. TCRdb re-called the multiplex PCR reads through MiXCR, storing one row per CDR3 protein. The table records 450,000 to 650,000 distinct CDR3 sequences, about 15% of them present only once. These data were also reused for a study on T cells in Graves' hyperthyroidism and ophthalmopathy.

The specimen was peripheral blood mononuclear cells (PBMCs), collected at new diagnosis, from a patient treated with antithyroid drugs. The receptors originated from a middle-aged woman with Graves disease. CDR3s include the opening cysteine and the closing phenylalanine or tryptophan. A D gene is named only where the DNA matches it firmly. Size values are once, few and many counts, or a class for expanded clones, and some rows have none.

CDR3 DNA: TGTGCCAGCAGTGCATCTACAGGTGCCCCTGGAAACACCATATATTTT
CDR3 protein: CASSASTGAPGNTIYF
D gene: NA
clone size: many
J gene: TRBJ1-3
V gene: TRBV2

CDR3 DNA: TGTGCCAGCATCGGCAAACTGGGGCTCCCCCAGGAGACCCAGTACTTC
CDR3 protein: CASIGKLGLPQETQYF
D gene: NA
clone size: few
J gene: TRBJ2-5
V gene: TRBV28

CDR3 DNA: TGTGCCAGCAAGGAGGGGGGCAGAAGCACAGATACGCAGTATTTT
CDR3 protein: CASKEGGRSTDTQYF
D gene: NA
clone size: many
J gene: TRBJ2-3
V gene: TRBV27

CDR3 DNA: TGTGCCAGCAGTCCGCAGGGGGCGGTGGCTCAGCCCCAGCATTTT
CDR3 protein: CASSPQGAVAQPQHF
D gene: TRBD1
clone size: once
J gene: TRBJ1-5
V gene: TRBV12-3/TRBV12-4

CDR3 DNA: TGCGCCAGCACCGCCCAAACTGGTAGAGATACGCAGTATTTT
CDR3 protein: CASTAQTGRDTQYF
D gene: NA
clone size: NA
J gene: TRBJ2-3
V gene: TRBV10-2

CDR3 DNA: TGTGCCAGCTCAGACGGCGGGCGAAACAATGAGCAGTTCTTC
CDR3 protein: CASSDGGRNNEQFF
D gene: NA
clone size: many
J gene: TRBJ2-1
V gene: TRBV18

CDR3 DNA: TGTGCCAGCAGTGAGGGACACCCCACTGAAGCTTTCTTT
CDR3 protein: CASSEGHPTEAFF
D gene: NA
clone size: many
J gene: TRBJ1-1
V gene: TRBV6-1

CDR3 DNA: TGCGCCAGCAGCCAGGCTCTACAGGGGCCTAGAAACGAGCAGTACTTC
CDR3 protein: CASSQALQGPRNEQYF
D gene: TRBD1
clone size: many
J gene: TRBJ2-7
V gene: TRBV4-1

CDR3 DNA: TGTGCCAGCAGTTCCGGAACCGATGGCTACGCCTTC
CDR3 protein: CASSSGTDGYAF
D gene: NA
clone size: NA
J gene: TRBJ1-2
V gene: TRBV28

CDR3 DNA: TGTGCCAGCGGACAGACAGGAACCGGGGACACCATATATTTT
CDR3 protein: CASGQTGTGDTIYF
D gene: NA
clone size: few
J gene: TRBJ1-3
V gene: TRBV7-9

CDR3 DNA: TGTGCCAGCAGCCTCGGAGGTAGCTCCGAGACCCGGTACTTC
CDR3 protein: CASSLGGSSETRYF
D gene: NA
clone size: many
J gene: TRBJ2-1
V gene: TRBV11-1

CDR3 DNA: TGTGCCAGCAGGACGACAGGGGTGAATGAAAAACTGTTTTTT
CDR3 protein: CASRTTGVNEKLFF
D gene: TRBD1
clone size: many
J gene: TRBJ1-4
V gene: TRBV27

CDR3 DNA: TGCGCCAGCAGCTTGATGGCAGACAACTATGGCTACACCTTC
CDR3 protein: CASSLMADNYGYTF
D gene: NA
clone size: few
J gene: TRBJ1-2
V gene: TRBV5-1

CDR3 DNA: TGTGCCAGCAGTTCGGGTGGGGAAGCTTTCTTT
CDR3 protein: CASSSGGEAFF
D gene: NA
clone size: many
J gene: TRBJ1-1
V gene: TRBV6-5

CDR3 DNA: TGCGCCAGCAGTGGTTCCCTCGTGGTCGGCGGTGAAAAACTGTTTTTT
CDR3 protein: CASSGSLVVGGEKLFF
D gene: NA
clone size: many
J gene: TRBJ1-4
V gene: TRBV10-2

CDR3 DNA: TGTGCCAGCAGGAGCGGGGGTGCCTACAATGAGCAGTTCTTC
CDR3 protein: CASRSGGAYNEQFF
D gene: TRBD2
clone size: many
J gene: TRBJ2-1
V gene: TRBV2

CDR3 DNA: TGTGCCAGTAGAACTAGCGGGACCTCAGATACGCAGTATTTT
CDR3 protein: CASRTSGTSDTQYF
D gene: TRBD2
clone size: NA
J gene: TRBJ2-3
V gene: TRBV19

CDR3 DNA: TGTGCCAGTAGTACTCATCAGTCCTCGAAGAGCACTGAAGCTTTCTTT
CDR3 protein: CASSTHQSSKSTEAFF
D gene: NA
clone size: few
J gene: TRBJ1-1
V gene: TRBV19

CDR3 DNA: TGCAGTGCTAAAGGACTAGGACCCTACGAGCAGTACTTC
CDR3 protein: CSAKGLGPYEQYF
D gene: TRBD2
clone size: many
J gene: TRBJ2-7
V gene: TRBV20-1

CDR3 DNA: TGTGCCAGCAGCTTAGAAACTAGCGGGCCCCCCGAGCAGTTCTTC
CDR3 protein: CASSLETSGPPEQFF
D gene: TRBD2
clone size: many
J gene: TRBJ2-1
V gene: TRBV11-2

CDR3 DNA: TGCAGTGCTAGAGATACCCCAGGGGAGACCTATGGCTACACCTTC
CDR3 protein: CSARDTPGETYGYTF
D gene: NA
clone size: few
J gene: TRBJ1-2
V gene: TRBV20-1

CDR3 DNA: TGTGCCACCGGACAGAAGAGTGATCAGCCCCAGCATTTT
CDR3 protein: CATGQKSDQPQHF
D gene: NA
clone size: NA
J gene: TRBJ1-5
V gene: TRBV6-4

CDR3 DNA: TGTGCCAGCAGCCAAGAAGGGGGGGCTTGGGAAGCTTTCTTT
CDR3 protein: CASSQEGGAWEAFF
D gene: NA
clone size: NA
J gene: TRBJ1-1
V gene: TRBV3-1

CDR3 DNA: TGTGCCAGCTCCCCGCCCCTTCCCCATGAGCAGTTCTTC
CDR3 protein: CASSPPLPHEQFF
D gene: NA
clone size: many
J gene: TRBJ2-1
V gene: TRBV18

CDR3 DNA: TGTGCCACCAGCACCGCCAGGGAGGTGCAGTTCTTC
CDR3 protein: CATSTAREVQFF
D gene: NA
clone size: many
J gene: TRBJ2-1
V gene: TRBV15

CDR3 DNA: TGCAGTGCTAGAGATGACGGCGGCGGGGGGCCTGGTGAGCAGTTCTTC
CDR3 protein: CSARDDGGGGPGEQFF
D gene: TRBD2
clone size: few
J gene: TRBJ2-1
V gene: TRBV20-1

CDR3 DNA: TGTGCCAGCAGCTCGCATGATGGACAGGGGGCGCGGTCACCCCTCCACTTT
CDR3 protein: CASSSHDGQGARSPLHF
D gene: TRBD1
clone size: many
J gene: TRBJ1-6
V gene: TRBV7-9

CDR3 DNA: TGTGCCAGCAGCTTCTCAAGGACAGCTAATCAGCCCCAGCATTTT
CDR3 protein: CASSFSRTANQPQHF
D gene: NA
clone size: many
J gene: TRBJ1-5
V gene: TRBV7-8

CDR3 DNA: TGTGCCAGCAGTCTGACAGGGGCGTCTCAGCCCCAGCATTTT
CDR3 protein: CASSLTGASQPQHF
D gene: TRBD1
clone size: many
J gene: TRBJ1-5
V gene: TRBV12-3/TRBV12-4

CDR3 DNA: TGTGCCAGCAGCACACACGTTGCGACCCGGGACTCCCTTCAGCCCCAGCATTTT
CDR3 protein: CASSTHVATRDSLQPQHF
D gene: NA
clone size: NA
J gene: TRBJ1-5
V gene: TRBV5-5

CDR3 DNA: TGTGCCAACAGCCAAGGACAGGGGGCGATTCAGCCCCAGCATTTT
CDR3 protein: CANSQGQGAIQPQHF
D gene: TRBD1
clone size: NA
J gene: TRBJ1-5
V gene: TRBV7-2

CDR3 DNA: TGCAGTGCTAGGAGGGAGGTAGTAGCCGGGACCCAGTACTTC
CDR3 protein: CSARREVVAGTQYF
D gene: NA
clone size: many
J gene: TRBJ2-5
V gene: TRBV20-1

CDR3 DNA: TGTGCCAGCAGTGACGGTGCAACTAATGAAAAACTGTTTTTT
CDR3 protein: CASSDGATNEKLFF
D gene: NA
clone size: few
J gene: TRBJ1-4
V gene: TRBV2

CDR3 DNA: TGTGCCAGCAGTGAAGGTTACGTTCCAGATGGCTACACCTTC
CDR3 protein: CASSEGYVPDGYTF
D gene: NA
clone size: many
J gene: TRBJ1-2
V gene: TRBV2

CDR3 DNA: TGTGCCAGCAGCCAAGAGGGGGTGTATGGGACTGAAGCTTTCTTT
CDR3 protein: CASSQEGVYGTEAFF
D gene: NA
clone size: many
J gene: TRBJ1-1
V gene: TRBV3-1

CDR3 DNA: TGTGCCAGCAGCCTTACCGTAAGGACCGATGAGCAGTTCTTC
CDR3 protein: CASSLTVRTDEQFF
D gene: NA
clone size: many
J gene: TRBJ2-1
V gene: TRBV7-3

CDR3 DNA: TGTGCCAGCAGCGACTTACAGGGGTATGGTGGCTACACCTTC
CDR3 protein: CASSDLQGYGGYTF
D gene: TRBD1
clone size: few
J gene: TRBJ1-2
V gene: TRBV9

CDR3 DNA: TGTGCCAGCAGCCCCCAGACAGGGAATGAGCAGTTCTTC
CDR3 protein: CASSPQTGNEQFF
D gene: TRBD1
clone size: many
J gene: TRBJ2-1
V gene: TRBV11-2

CDR3 DNA: TGTGCCAGCAAAGGGGACTCCTCGAACACTGAAGCTTTCTTT
CDR3 protein: CASKGDSSNTEAFF
D gene: NA
clone size: NA
J gene: TRBJ1-1
V gene: TRBV6-4

CDR3 DNA: TGTGCCAGCAGCACCCCCCGGGGCGGGTGGAACGAGCAGTACTTC
CDR3 protein: CASSTPRGGWNEQYF
D gene: NA
clone size: few
J gene: TRBJ2-7
V gene: TRBV7-9

CDR3 DNA: TGTGCCAGCAGCTTAGATGTAGCGGGGATGGGTGAGCAGTTCTTC
CDR3 protein: CASSLDVAGMGEQFF
D gene: TRBD2
clone size: many
J gene: TRBJ2-1
V gene: TRBV7-2

CDR3 DNA: TGTGCCAGCAGTTACATTGGTGACACTGAAGCTTTCTTT
CDR3 protein: CASSYIGDTEAFF
D gene: NA
clone size: many
J gene: TRBJ1-1
V gene: TRBV6-5